The rows below give T cell receptor beta chains drawn from one sample of a study of cytomegalovirus exposure and HLA in healthy donors. Libraries were prepared by immunoSEQ multiplex PCR; TCRdb keeps only in-frame clonotypes and omits some of them. Seen here are around 120,000 clones, roughly 80% observed once, and the top ten hold more than 8%. The sample was PBMCs. The receptors come from a female donor in good health and CMV-seropositive. The CDR3 runs from the conserved cysteine through the conserved F or W. A D gene is named only where the DNA matches it firmly. Clone sizes are given selectively: once, few, many, or a class where the clone is expanded.

TRBJ2-5	TRBV2	few	.	TGTGCCAGCAGGGAACAGGGTGTGGGCCAAGAGACCCAGTACTTC	CASREQGVGQETQYF
TRBJ1-5	TRBV2	.	.	TGTGCCAGCAGCTCAGTTGGAGGGGGCAATCAGCCCCAGCATTTT	CASSSVGGGNQPQHF
TRBJ1-3	TRBV5-1	.	TRBD1	TGCGCCAGCAGCTTAGGACAGGGCGCGAGCTCTGGAAACACCATATATTTT	CASSLGQGASSGNTIYF
TRBJ2-3	TRBV30	few	.	TGTGCCTGGAACCTACAGGGGGGGAGCACAGATACGCAGTATTTT	CAWNLQGGSTDTQYF
TRBJ1-4	TRBV30	.	TRBD1	TGTGCCTGGGAACGGACAGGTCTATCGGAAAAACTGTTTTTT	CAWERTGLSEKLFF
TRBJ1-1	TRBV12-5	.	.	TGTGCTAGTGGCCTTACACCAGACACTGAAGCTTTCTTT	CASGLTPDTEAFF
TRBJ1-6	TRBV4-1	.	TRBD1	TGCGCCAGCAGCCAAGGACAGGGGTATTCACCCCTCCACTTT	CASSQGQGYSPLHF
TRBJ1-1	TRBV5-1	.	.	TGCGCCAGCAGCTTGGGGGGGAGGGGGGACACTGAAGCTTTCTTT	CASSLGGRGDTEAFF
TRBJ1-6	TRBV2	.	TRBD1	TGTGCCAGCAGTGCGTACACAGGGGGCGGTAATTCACCCCTCCACTTT	CASSAYTGGGNSPLHF
TRBJ2-3	TRBV11-2	few	.	TGTGCCAGCAGCTTAGATATCACAGATACGCAGTATTTT	CASSLDITDTQYF
TRBJ1-1	TRBV29-1	.	.	TGCAGCGTTGAACGACTCGAACGGGCTGAAGCTTTCTTT	CSVERLERAEAFF
TRBJ1-2	TRBV6-5	.	.	TGTGCCAGCAGTTCCCGTTGGGGGGATCCGGATGGCTACACCTTC	CASSSRWGDPDGYTF
TRBJ2-7	TRBV10-3	few	TRBD2	TGTGCCATCAGTGTAGCGGGGGCCCCCTACGAGCAGTACTTC	CAISVAGAPYEQYF
TRBJ1-1	TRBV18	.	.	TGTGCCAGCTCACCCTCCGTTTTGAACACTGAAGCTTTCTTT	CASSPSVLNTEAFF
TRBJ2-7	TRBV19	.	.	TGTGCCAGTAGTATCAACGGGTACGAGCAGTACTTC	CASSINGYEQYF
TRBJ2-7	TRBV19	.	TRBD2	TGTGCCAGTAGTATAGGTCGGAGCGGGGGGGCGGACGAGCAGTACTTC	CASSIGRSGGADEQYF
TRBJ1-6	TRBV7-8	.	.	TGTGCCAGCAGCTTAGAAGGGGTGGGCGATTCACCCCTCCACTTT	CASSLEGVGDSPLHF
TRBJ2-7	TRBV2	few	TRBD1	TGTGCCAGCAAGGTACAGGGGGCCTACTACGAGCAGTACTTC	CASKVQGAYYEQYF
TRBJ1-2	TRBV6-1	once	.	TGTGCCAGCAGTGATGGGGGGGCTTCTTATGGCTACACCTTC	CASSDGGASYGYTF
TRBJ1-1	TRBV27	.	.	TGTGCCAGCAGTTTAAGGCAGGGATTCACTGAAGCTTTCTTT	CASSLRQGFTEAFF
TRBJ2-1	TRBV29-1	.	TRBD2	TGCAGCGTTGTATCGGGGGGGCGCAATGAGCAGTTCTTC	CSVVSGGRNEQFF
TRBJ1-1	TRBV30	.	.	TGTGCCTGGAGTCGGGACTCCCCTAGCACTGAAGCTTTCTTT	CAWSRDSPSTEAFF
TRBJ1-4	TRBV5-8	.	TRBD1	TGTGCCAGCAGCCCATGGACAGGGGGAGAAAAACTGTTTTTT	CASSPWTGGEKLFF
TRBJ1-2	TRBV18	.	TRBD1	TGTGCCAGCTCACCCCTTGGACAGGGGGCTGGCTACACCTTC	CASSPLGQGAGYTF
TRBJ2-5	TRBV13	.	TRBD2	TGTGCCAGCAGCTTACCTGGGACTAGCGGCCAAGAGACCCAGTACTTC	CASSLPGTSGQETQYF